This T cell receptor beta chain was obtained from a study of blood T cell repertoires in COVID-19 (dated by TCRdb to about 2020). As for the study more broadly: The collaborator samples originated in the United States, Italy and Spain and spanned the acute and convalescent phases of COVID-19. The material from the prospective study consisted of cDNA or gDNA derived from T cells, B-cell-depleted T cells, or PBMCs. Subjects who had been exposed to COVID-19, were actively infected with it, or had recovered from it provided the deeply sampled blood TCRbeta repertoires that made up the dataset. The repertoires were released in a freely available public database meant as a resource for research on the immune response to SARS-CoV-2. Samples were obtained from the ongoing ImmuneRACE study (first 160 participants) and from 1,200 or so subjects provided by 6 global collaborators. The sample metadata nearly always contained a de-identified subject ID, COVID-19 status, age in years and sex. HLA class I and class II types, where available, came from metadata supplied by the sample provider rather than from assay-based typing.

The immunoSEQ Assay, a bias-controlled multiplex PCR, was used to amplify TCRbeta CDR3 regions from genomic DNA. From the authors' description of their analysis: The number of nucleated cells in each sample was estimated from the amplification of reference gene primers within the assay. To quantify the absolute abundance of each unique TCRbeta CDR3 rearrangement, sequence reads were collapsed and filtered. Productive Simpson clonality was computed per sample as the square root of Simpson's diversity index over productive rearrangements. The immuneACCESS repertoire file appears here via TCRdb, limited to in-frame rearrangements. These files lack a portion of the clones; in checked studies, under half of the deficit traces to unresolved V genes, and the cause of the others is not known. The V and J calls and clone size come from that table; D and trimming were worked out from the DNA. The sample table shows about 160,000 clones, and 70% to 85% are seen once. In total, the top ten clones hold 6.9% of the sample.

General conclusions and limits of the study: How much clinical and demographic metadata was included differed by source and by participant, and the metadata was provided uncurated.

On this clone: The antigen it binds to is not known. No per-base quality is available; no much larger clone lies one base away.

One collaborating source in Seattle enrolled patients while the patients were actively infected and followed the patients over time throughout the course of disease. Collaborating institutions collected whole blood in K2EDTA tubes following their own protocols. For TCRbeta analysis, collaborators shipped samples as frozen whole blood, isolated PBMCs, or DNA extracted from either of those sample types. Material for sequencing was peripheral blood. This TCR came from a man older than 75 with COVID-19, enrolled during active disease.

For the CDR3, the sequence is CASSLEGWGGEQYF. The DNA reads TGCGCCAGCAGCTTGGAGGGGTGGGGCGGAGAGCAGTACTTC. The V gene is TRBV5-1 and the J gene is TRBJ2-7, with a tentative D gene TRBD1 over 5 matching bases. V and J are truncated by 0 bases and 7 bases respectively, leaving an intervening sequence of 14 bases. CDR3 length: 14 amino acids, cysteine to phenylalanine. Left in the record is the CDR3 DNA by itself, 42 bases read in frame from the first base. CDR1 and CDR2 were assigned from the germline V gene as SGHRS and YFSETQ.